The source of this T cell receptor beta chain is a study of identical twins. Using its own MiXCR run on the 5' RACE reads, TCRdb lists one record per CDR3 protein. This sample has roughly 1,500,000 distinct CDR3 sequences; around 29% occur once, and the top ten carry under 0.35%. Germline values: CDR1 MNHNY, CDR2 SVGAGI (reference sequence). Trimming left V 6 bases short and J 4 bases short, with 12 bases between. This CDR3 comprises 13 residues. Material: cord blood. The clonotype comes from a newborn girl in good health. The rearrangement joins TRBV6-6 to TRBJ1-2; D gene ambiguous. The CDR3: CASSRGSPYGYTF. Here the CDR3 DNA reads TGTGCCAGCAGCCGAGGGTCCCCCTATGGCTACACCTTC.